Presented here are 19 T cell receptor beta chains from one specimen sequenced in a study of blood T cells in healthy people across ages. Using a J-beta primer mix together with a sample-barcoded 5' primer, a second PCR was run for roughly 6 to 12 cycles. TCRdb re-called the 5' RACE reads with MiXCR, one entry per CDR3 protein. The sample has 1.5 million to 2 million distinct CDR3 sequences; approximately 32% are singletons. The source material was blood. Every receptor here comes from a woman aged 25 to 39 in good health.

The V gene is TRBV6-2 or TRBV6-3, the J gene TRBJ2-3, with TRBD2 identical over 8 bases. This CDR3 has 16 residues. V was pared by 2 bases and J by 4 bases, with 8 bases of the junction left unmatched. The V gene's germline CDR1 is MNHEY and CDR2 SVGEGT. CDR3 bases: TGTGCCAGCAGTTACCCCCGGGGGGGCAGATCAGATACGCAGTATTTT. Encoded protein: CASSYPRGGRSDTQYF.

In its sample, this clonotype was seen a few times. The chain is built from TRBV25-1 and TRBJ2-3, with 7 bases matching TRBD2. The ends lost 3 bases at V and 6 bases at J; junction bases unmatched: 12. The germline V gene encodes CDR1 MGHDK and CDR2 SYGVNS. This CDR3 has 16 amino acids. The CDR3 protein is CASSDPTLAAWDTQYF. CDR3 bases: TGTGCCAGCAGTGACCCTACTCTAGCGGCCTGGGATACGCAGTATTTT.

The chain combines TRBV7-9 with TRBJ2-7; possibly TRBD2 for D (6 bases). This CDR3 spans 12 amino acids. CDR1 is SEHNR, CDR2 FQNEAQ, per germline (reference sequence). Between the trimmed V and J ends, which lost 11 bases and 6 bases, there was a span of 17 bases. CDR3 in DNA: TGTGCCGACAGCTTAGAGGGAGGCGAGCAGTACTTC. Translation gives CADSLEGGEQYF.

In its sample, this clonotype was seen a few times. The junction and the germline gene differ at one end; a read error may be behind it. The chain couples TRBV7-2 to TRBJ2-3; tentatively, D is TRBD2 (5 bases). The CDR3 contains 13 residues. Germline lookup yields CDR1 SGHTA and CDR2 FQGNSA. This chain's CDR3 is CASSESSPDTQYF. The CDR3 nucleotides read TGCGCCAGCAGTGAGTCTAGCCCAGATACGCAGTATTTT.

This clonotype is a singleton in its sample. The V call is TRBV11-2, the J call TRBJ2-3; D may be TRBD1 (7 bases). V lost 5 bases to trimming and J lost 6 bases, with 21 bases between them. The germline CDR1 and CDR2 sequences are SGHAT and FQNNGV. The CDR3 spans 16 residues. DNA for the CDR3: TGTGCCAGCAGCATTGCAGGGGGACTGGAAAAGGATACGCAGTATTTT. Translation gives CASSIAGGLEKDTQYF.

This chain uses TRBV12-3 or TRBV12-4 with TRBJ2-5, with 15 bases matching TRBD2. This CDR3 contains 16 residues. Trimming at V came to 4 bases and at J to 9 bases, leaving 9 bases not matched to a gene. The CDR3 is CASSSLGLAGGLAQYF. The CDR3 region has the DNA TGTGCCAGCAGTTCCTTAGGACTAGCGGGGGGGCTGGCCCAGTACTTC.

This clonotype was seen at least ten times. One end of the junction does not line up with germline, which may come from a read error. J is TRBJ2-5 and V is TRBV7-9, with 11 nucleotides matching TRBD2. Per germline, CDR1 SEHNR and CDR2 FQNEAQ (reference sequence). The CDR3 has 14 amino acids. This chain's CDR3 is CASSLAGGSETQYF. CDR3 nucleotides: TGCGCCAGCAGCCTAGCGGGAGGATCAGAGACCCAGTACTTC.

In its sample, this clonotype was seen once. The chain employs TRBV7-8 and TRBJ2-3, with D unresolved. In germline, CDR1 is SGHVS, CDR2 FQNEAQ. Trimming removed 2 bases from V and 2 bases from J, with 14 bases in between. The CDR3 covers 16 residues. CDR3 nucleotide sequence: TGTGCCAGCAGCTTACCCCCGGCTATGCCCACAGATACGCAGTATTTT. This gives the protein CASSLPPAMPTDTQYF.

On this clonotype: The junction and the germline gene differ at one end; a read error may be behind it. This chain links TRBV5-5 with TRBJ2-1, with 13 bases lining up with TRBD2. The CDR3 contains 15 residues. Germline values: CDR1 SGHKS, CDR2 YYEKEE (reference sequence). DNA for the CDR3: TGTGCCAGCAGCTGGACTAGCGGGAGTCTCAATGGGCAGTTCTTC. Protein sequence: CASSWTSGSLNGQFF.

This clonotype has a handful of counts. The gene calls are TRBV13 and TRBJ2-7; TRBD2 might be the D (7 bases). The J call may be faulty, since TRBJ2-5 better matches the DNA end. The CDR3 is made up of 14 amino acids. Germline CDR1 reads PRHDT; CDR2 reads FYEKMQ (reference sequence). CDR3 loop: CASHRGDTHQTQYF. The CDR3 region has the DNA TGTGCCAGCCACCGGGGGGACACTCATCAGACCCAGTACTTC.

Of note for this clonotype: At one boundary the junction diverges from the germline segment, which might be a read error. The rearrangement joins TRBV4-1 to TRBJ2-5, with 7 positions matching TRBD1. Gene TRBJ2-7 matches the end of the DNA better, so the J call may be wrong. The CDR3 contains 14 residues. Germline-derived CDR1 and CDR2 are MGHRA and YSYEKL. Here the CDR3 reads CASSPRDSSCEQYF. The CDR3, as DNA: TGCGCCAGCAGCCCCCGGGACAGCTCCTGCGAGCAGTACTTC.

This clonotype was recorded a few times. J is TRBJ2-1 and V is TRBV11-1; 9 bases align to TRBD1. From germline, CDR1 is SGHAT and CDR2 FQDESV (reference sequence). The CDR3 spans 14 residues. The J segment lost 6 bases and the V segment lost 3 bases, leaving 3 bases of the junction unmatched. In nucleotides, the CDR3 is TGTGCCAGCAGCTTCGGGACAGGGCTCAATGAGCAGTTCTTC. Its translation: CASSFGTGLNEQFF.

This chain joins TRBV6-2 or TRBV6-3 and TRBJ2-1, with D tentatively TRBD2 (6 bases). The CDR3 loop spans 14 amino acids. Trimming cost V 8 bases and J 6 bases, with 17 bases left between them. CDR1 is MNHEY, CDR2 SVGEGT, per germline. CDR3 residues: CASRWLAGSNEQFF. The CDR3 coding sequence is TGTGCCAGCCGATGGCTCGCGGGAAGCAATGAGCAGTTCTTC.

This chain uses TRBV4-1 with TRBJ2-1; maybe TRBD2 (6 bases). Germline loops: CDR1 MGHRA, CDR2 YSYEKL. Deletions cut 0 bases from V and 1 base from J, with 13 bases between. The CDR3 loop spans 17 amino acids. CDR3 protein: CASSQEGLRGSYNEQFF. In DNA form, the CDR3 reads TGCGCCAGCAGCCAAGAGGGACTGAGGGGATCCTACAATGAGCAGTTCTTC.

This clonotype was recorded a few times. Here the CDR3 DNA reads TGCGCCAGCAGCCTCACCTGGGCCAACGTCCTGACTTTC. Translating gives CASSLTWANVLTF. This chain connects TRBV4-1 to TRBJ2-6, with D unresolved. Trimming shortened V by 4 bases and J by 5 bases, and 6 bases separated the two germline ends. The CDR3 runs to 13 residues. CDR1 is MGHRA, CDR2 YSYEKL, per germline.

This clonotype was seen a few times. The chain couples TRBV5-1 to TRBJ2-3, with 9 bases fitting TRBD2. The CDR3 spans 16 residues. Unmatched junction bases numbered 8, after V lost 4 bases and J lost 2 bases. The germline V gene encodes CDR1 SGHRS and CDR2 YFSETQ. In nucleotides, the CDR3 is TGCGCCAGCAGCCCGACAGCGGGAGGCCCCACAGATACGCAGTATTTT. Translated, it gives CASSPTAGGPTDTQYF.

The V call is TRBV9, the J call TRBJ2-7; D call uncertain. The closer fit of TRBJ2-5 to the DNA end suggests the J call may be wrong. The V gene's germline CDR1 is SGDLS and CDR2 YYNGEE. CDR3 length equals 14 residues. The CDR3 spells CASSVSVQQETQYF. The DNA for the CDR3 is TGTGCCAGCAGCGTATCGGTGCAACAGGAGACCCAGTACTTC.

This clonotype was seen more than once but under ten times. V usage is TRBV7-3 and J usage is TRBJ1-1; D not certain. Per the germline V gene, CDR1 is SGHTA and CDR2 is FQGTGA. This CDR3 contains 12 residues. V was trimmed by 5 bases and J by 7 bases, leaving 11 bases between them. CDR3 in DNA: TGTGCCAGCAGCACGCCCCCAGGTGAAGCTTTCTTT. This codes for CASSTPPGEAFF. The full variable domain, its missing parts supplied by reference TRBV7-3 and TRBJ1-1, is GAGVSQTPSNKVTEKGKYVELRCDPISGHTALYWYRQSLGQGPEFLIYFQGTGAADDSGLPNDRFFAVRPEGSVSTLKIQRTERGDSAVYLCASSTPPGEAFFGQGTRLTVV.

This clonotype appeared once. The chain uses TRBV12-3 or TRBV12-4 and TRBJ2-7; D is unresolved. The V end lost 2 bases, the J end lost 3 bases, and 14 bases lay between the germline ends. The CDR3 length is 15 residues. CDR3 sequence: CASSLRGVGFYEQYF. The CDR3 nucleotides are TGTGCCAGCAGTTTACGTGGAGTCGGATTCTACGAGCAGTACTTC.